This TCR beta chain was sequenced during a study of cytomegalovirus exposure and HLA in healthy donors. CDR3 length: 13 residues. Germline values: CDR1 SGHTS, CDR2 YDEGEE. The germline V and J ends were trimmed by 4 bases and 4 bases, with 11 bases remaining between them. PCR employed 60 Vbeta and 13 Jbeta primers. Profiling relied on immunoSEQ multiplex PCR, and the TCRdb table lists in-frame clones only, not all of them. The sample records 150,000 to 200,000 clones, around 77% being singletons. J is TRBJ1-1 and V is TRBV5-8, with D unresolved. The sample consisted of PBMCs. This clonotype was obtained from a woman aged 40 to 50 in good health and CMV-seronegative. CDR3 loop: CASSPRSLTEAFF. The CDR3 DNA reads as TGTGCCAGCAGCCCCCGGTCGCTCACTGAAGCTTTCTTT.